One sample yielded the 9 T cell receptor beta chains listed below, sequenced in a study of post-analysis software for immune sequencing data. Regarding the study as a whole: A handful of TRBV segments were significantly more frequent in patients than in controls. TRBV5-6, TRBV5-1 and TRBV20-1 were among these segments.

Incorporated into the TCR beta cDNA libraries were unique molecular identifiers, which served to reduce PCR and sequencing biases. From the PCR reads, TCRdb called clonotypes with MiXCR, one entry per CDR3 protein. The data show approximately 730,000 distinct CDR3 sequences, around 27% seen once. No cognate antigen is known for these TCRs. Source material: blood. The origin of the receptors is a girl aged 5-17 years with multiple sclerosis.

This clonotype was detected a few times. J is TRBJ2-5 and V is TRBV15; D ambiguous. The CDR3 is made up of 15 amino acids. With 2 bases removed from V and 2 bases from J, the gap between germline ends came to 12 bases. Germline loops: CDR1 LNHNV, CDR2 YYDKDF (reference sequence). This CDR3 is CATSRPLRSQETQYF. CDR3 coding DNA: TGTGCCACCAGCAGACCCCTTCGGTCGCAAGAGACCCAGTACTTC.

J is TRBJ2-4 and V is TRBV7-2; TRBD2 agrees at 9 bases. Germline CDR1 SGHTA, CDR2 FQGNSA. The CDR3 is 16 amino acids. J lost 7 bases, V lost 1 base, and 8 bases had no gene match. Here the CDR3 DNA reads TGTGCCAGCAGCTTAGGAGCGGGAGGCGGGCCGAACATTCAGTACTTC. Translation: CASSLGAGGGPNIQYF.

This clonotype was observed a handful of times. Here the CDR3 DNA reads TGTGCCAGCGGGACCGACGCTGAGACCCAGTACTTC. Residues: CASGTDAETQYF. The V and J genes are TRBV7-2 and TRBJ2-5, with D perhaps TRBD1 or TRBD2 (5 bases each). Trimming pared 8 bases from V and 5 bases from J, leaving 12 bases between. Germline V gene sequence: CDR1 SGHTA, CDR2 FQGNSA. The CDR3 covers 12 residues. The full variable domain, completed using reference TRBV7-2 and TRBJ2-5, is GAGVSQSPSNKVTEKGKDVELRCDPISGHTALYWYRQSLGQGLEFLIYFQGNSAPDKSGLPSDRFSAERTGGSVSTLTIQRTQQEDSAVYLCASGTDAETQYFGPGTRLLVL.

This sequence joins TRBV3-1 and TRBJ1-1; D may be TRBD1 (5 bases). V lost 1 base, J lost 8 bases, and 8 bases lay in between. Germline V CDR1 and CDR2: LGHDT, YNNKEL (reference sequence). The CDR3 is 12 residues long. The DNA for the CDR3 is TGTGCCAGCAGCCAAGTGGGGGGAGAAGCTTTCTTT. Translated: CASSQVGGEAFF.

This clonotype was seen only a few times. This chain links TRBV5-1 with TRBJ1-1; D not certain. The CDR3 totals 16 residues. Trimming shortened V by 4 bases and J by 4 bases, and 20 bases separated the two germline ends. CDR1 is SGHRS and CDR2 is YFSETQ in the germline V gene. For the CDR3, the DNA is TGCGCCAGCAGCCCACCGGGAGCGGGCTGGGGCACTGAAGCTTTCTTT. It specifies CASSPPGAGWGTEAFF.

The chain links TRBV20-1 to TRBJ2-7; D perhaps matches TRBD1 (6 bases). This CDR3 has 13 amino acids. V shed 6 bases and J shed 6 bases, with 18 bases lying between them. Germline assignment: CDR1 DFQATT and CDR2 SNEGSKA (reference sequence). The DNA for the CDR3 is TGCAGTGCCATCTCACTAACAGGGTTCGAGCAGTACTTC. Its translation is CSAISLTGFEQYF.

The sample holds a few counts of this clonotype. This chain uses TRBV7-2 with TRBJ2-1; D gene ambiguous. CDR1 SGHTA and CDR2 FQGNSA come from the germline V gene. V was cut by 2 bases and J by 3 bases, with 11 bases left in between. The CDR3 runs 15 residues. The CDR3: CASSLKVKGYNEQFF. Written as DNA, the CDR3 is TGTGCCAGCAGCTTAAAAGTAAAGGGCTACAATGAGCAGTTCTTC.

This clonotype appeared many times. The chain is built from TRBV29-1 and TRBJ2-7; TRBD1 aligns across 7 bases. The germline V gene has CDR1 SQVTM and CDR2 ANQGSEA. V trimming: 7 bases; J trimming: 6 bases; junction bases outside the gene matches: 15. This CDR3 spans 14 amino acids. The chain's CDR3 is CSAVGQGVTSEQYF. Here the CDR3 DNA reads TGCAGCGCCGTCGGCCAGGGGGTCACGAGCGAGCAGTACTTC.

The V and J genes are TRBV5-8 and TRBJ2-7, with D perhaps TRBD1 (6 bases). V was clipped by 4 bases and J by 5 bases, with 16 bases between them. Germline V CDR1 and CDR2: SGHTS, YDEGEE. The CDR3 is 14 amino acids. The CDR3 reads CASSLAQGLHEQYF. In DNA form, the CDR3 reads TGTGCCAGCAGCCTTGCCCAGGGGCTCCACGAGCAGTACTTC.